Described below is a single T cell receptor (beta chain) sequence and its context. Its antigen is still unknown. The sample originates from a study of blood T cells in healthy people across ages. Study outcomes and limitations: Estimates drawn from one million T cells were deemed to understate diversity. More naive CD4+ cells and higher diversity marked long-lived donors relative to aged donors.

Extraction of total RNA produced a minimum of 6 micrograms from each sample. The use of a sample-barcoded 5' primer and a J-beta primer mix characterized a second PCR of 7 to 11 cycles. All cDNA molecules were each tagged by a template-switch adaptor with 12 random nucleotides. TCRdb passed the 5' RACE reads through MiXCR, listing each CDR3 protein once. Altogether about 1.8 million distinct CDR3 sequences are present, roughly 49% being singletons, with the ten largest covering roughly 2%. Looked up from germline, CDR1 is LGHDT and CDR2 is YNNKEL (reference sequence). The V gene end was trimmed by 2 bases and the J gene end by 8 bases; junction bases not matched to a gene: 8. This CDR3 comprises 16 residues.

The chain recombines TRBV3-1 with TRBJ2-1, with 11 bases aligning to TRBD1. Sequences were obtained from blood. This TCR derives from a woman in her thirties or forties in good health. The DNA of the CDR3 is TGTGCCAGCAGCCAAAGTTGGGGACAGGGGGACGATGAGCAGTTCTTC. It translates to CASSQSWGQGDDEQFF.